One sample yielded the 23 T cell receptor beta chains listed below, sequenced in a study of OX40 agonist ivuxolimab in advanced cancers. TCRdb's copy holds only in-frame clones and misses some; the assay was immunoSEQ multiplex PCR. The table has about 75,000 clones, about 88% seen once. Sequencing used CD4+ or CD8+ T cells sorted from blood, obtained in a trial of the OX40 agonist ivuxolimab. These receptors came from an adult with an advanced solid tumor such as melanoma, head and neck, liver or kidney cancer.

This chain uses TRBV18 with TRBJ2-7; the D is unclear. V shed 0 bases and J shed 3 bases, with 6 bases lying between them. The germline V gene encodes CDR1 KGHSH and CDR2 LQKENI. This CDR3 has 13 residues. CDR3 amino acids: CASSPPSGYEQYF. The CDR3, as DNA: TGTGCCAGCTCACCACCGTCGGGCTACGAGCAGTACTTC.

This rearrangement joins TRBV6-5 to TRBJ1-6; possibly TRBD1 for D (6 bases). Trimming stripped 6 bases from V and 4 bases from J, with 13 bases between. The CDR3 totals 15 residues. CDR1 is MNHEY and CDR2 is SVGAGI in the germline V gene. The CDR3 is CASRAGATYNSPLHF. In DNA form, the CDR3 reads TGTGCCAGCAGGGCAGGGGCGACGTATAATTCACCCCTCCACTTT.

The chain recombines TRBV5-1 with TRBJ1-1; TRBD1 might be the D (5 bases). Between the trimmed V and J ends, which lost 4 bases and 2 bases, there was a span of 12 bases. There are 14 residues in the CDR3. CDR1 and CDR2 (germline): SGHRS, YFSETQ. The CDR3 loop reads CASSLDNRNTEAFF. In nucleotides, the CDR3 is TGCGCCAGCAGCCTGGACAACCGAAACACTGAAGCTTTCTTT.

The rearrangement joins TRBV10-3 to TRBJ2-7; D possibly corresponds to TRBD2 (6 bases). This CDR3 is 13 amino acids long. Between the trimmed V and J ends, which lost 11 bases and 7 bases, there was a span of 21 bases. Germline CDR1 and CDR2: ENHRY and SYGVKD. Here the CDR3 reads CALSPGVRREQYF. The CDR3 nucleotides are TGTGCCTTAAGTCCGGGGGTCCGACGGGAGCAGTACTTC.

J is TRBJ2-1 and V is TRBV27; D ambiguous. Germline V gives CDR1 MNHEY, CDR2 SMNVEV (reference sequence). The CDR3 totals 13 residues. V was pared by 5 bases and J by 5 bases, with 10 bases between. CDR3 sequence reads: CASSTNRNNEQFF. CDR3 DNA sequence: TGTGCCAGCAGTACGAACCGAAACAATGAGCAGTTCTTC.

The J gene is TRBJ2-7, the V gene TRBV6-1, with TRBD2 matching over 7 bases. CDR1 and CDR2 (germline): MNHNS, SASEGT. V was pared by 6 bases and J by 2 bases, with 7 bases of the junction left unmatched. This CDR3 contains 14 residues. The CDR3, as DNA: TGTGCCAGCAGCGCAAGAAGCGGGGCCTACGAGCAGTACTTC. Translation gives CASSARSGAYEQYF.

This chain links TRBV11-3 with TRBJ2-3, with TRBD2 as a possible D gene (7 bases). Germline V gives CDR1 SGHNT, CDR2 YENEEA. V lost 5 bases and J 5 bases, leaving 20 bases between the germline ends. The CDR3 is 16 residues long. The CDR3 here is CASSLTGGGARDTQYF. CDR3 bases: TGTGCCAGCAGCCTGACCGGAGGGGGGGCCAGAGATACGCAGTATTTT.

The V gene is TRBV7-9, the J gene TRBJ1-1; 7 bases are shared with TRBD1. The CDR3 consists of 12 residues. The V segment lost 5 bases and the J segment 8 bases; nucleotides outside the gene matches: 5. CDR1 is SEHNR, CDR2 FQNEAQ, per germline (reference sequence). CDR3 DNA: TGTGCCAGCAGCGAACAGGGGTTCGAAGCTTTCTTT. Residues: CASSEQGFEAFF.

This clone was counted between two and nine times. The chain has TRBV28 and TRBJ1-1; TRBD1 matches 10 bases. CDR3 size: 14 residues. V was clipped by 7 bases and J by 4 bases; unmatched bases: 6. Per the germline V gene, CDR1 is MDHEN and CDR2 is SYDVKM. The CDR3 DNA sequence: TGTGCCAGCACCTGGGGGACAGGGGCCACTGAAGCTTTCTTT. Its protein product is CASTWGTGATEAFF.

CDR3 protein: CASSTSRQLNTEAFF. Here the CDR3 DNA reads TGTGCCAGCAGCACTTCCCGCCAGTTGAACACTGAAGCTTTCTTT. The J gene is TRBJ1-1, the V gene TRBV11-1; D unclear. Germline V gives CDR1 SGHAT, CDR2 FQDESV (reference sequence). CDR3 length: 15 amino acids. The V end lost 5 bases, the J end lost 0 bases, and 13 bases lay between the germline ends.

V gene TRBV9 combines with J gene TRBJ2-7; 7 bases align to TRBD1. Unmatched junction bases numbered 7, after V lost 4 bases and J lost 6 bases. The germline gives CDR1 SGDLS, CDR2 YYNGEE. This CDR3 contains 13 residues. CDR3 in DNA: TGTGCCAGCAGCCGAACAGGGGCGGGCGAGCAGTACTTC. Translation gives CASSRTGAGEQYF. Together with reference TRBV9 and TRBJ2-7, the CDR3 gives the full variable domain: DSGVTQTPKHLITATGQRVTLRCSPRSGDLSVYWYQQSLDQGLQFLIQYYNGEERAKGNILERFSAQQFPDLHSELNLSSLELGDSALYFCASSRTGAGEQYFGPGTRLTVT.

V is TRBV5-1 and J is TRBJ2-2; 7 nucleotides align to TRBD2. Per germline, CDR1 SGHRS and CDR2 YFSETQ. This CDR3 comprises 15 residues. Trimming at V came to 7 bases and at J to 2 bases, leaving 8 bases not matched to a gene. CDR3 nucleotides: TGCGCCAGCGCCTCGGGAGGCAGCAACACCGGGGAGCTGTTTTTT. Translated: CASASGGSNTGELFF.

This chain links TRBV6-1 with TRBJ2-7; no firm D call. The CDR3 extends over 11 amino acids. Germline V gives CDR1 MNHNS, CDR2 SASEGT. V lost 6 bases to trimming and J lost 3 bases, with 6 bases between them. CDR3 DNA: TGTGCCAGCAGGGCCCTCTACGAGCAGTACTTC. This sequence encodes CASRALYEQYF.

CDR3 region: CASSLAKRGGLAYYEQYF. The CDR3 bases are TGTGCCAGCAGCTTAGCGAAGCGGGGGGGCCTCGCCTACTACGAGCAGTACTTC. V is TRBV28 and J is TRBJ2-7; TRBD2 matches at 10 bases. Losses at the gene ends were 6 bases for V and 3 bases for J; bases not matched to a gene: 17. The CDR3 contains 18 residues. Germline lookup yields CDR1 MDHEN and CDR2 SYDVKM.

This clone was observed once. At one end, the junction sequence differs from germline, possibly due to a read error. The chain combines TRBV10-2 with TRBJ2-7, with D uncertain. Per the germline V gene, CDR1 is WSHSY and CDR2 is SAAADI. The CDR3 loop spans 9 amino acids. The DNA for the CDR3 is TGCGCCACCAGTCACGAGCAGTACTTC. Amino acids: CATSHEQYF.

This chain uses TRBV5-1 with TRBJ2-2; 8 positions match TRBD1. From germline, CDR1 is SGHRS and CDR2 YFSETQ. J gave up 2 bases and V 0 bases, and 9 bases lay outside the gene matches. The CDR3 is 18 residues long. The CDR3 loop reads CASSLGQGIRFNTGELFF. CDR3 DNA: TGCGCCAGCAGCTTGGGACAGGGGATAAGATTCAACACCGGGGAGCTGTTTTTT.

Concerning this clone: In the same sample, other DNA sequences code for this CDR3. This rearrangement joins TRBV19 to TRBJ1-2, with TRBD1 as a possible D gene (6 bases). Germline CDR1 is LNHDA and CDR2 is SQIVND (reference sequence). This CDR3 is built from 14 residues. The germline V and J ends were trimmed by 1 base and 4 bases, with 10 bases remaining between them. CDR3 loop: CASSIGTGSYGYTF. CDR3 in DNA: TGTGCCAGTAGTATAGGAACAGGGAGCTATGGCTACACCTTC.

The chain has TRBV5-6 and TRBJ1-5, with D maybe TRBD1 (5 bases). The CDR3 consists of 15 residues. Trimming shortened V by 1 base and J by 7 bases, and 15 bases separated the two germline ends. Germline CDR1 is SGHDT and CDR2 is YYEEEE. The CDR3 is CASSLKPGPGQPQHF. CDR3 DNA sequence: TGTGCCAGCAGCTTGAAGCCAGGGCCCGGACAGCCCCAGCATTTT.

The gene calls are TRBV28 and TRBJ1-5, with D unresolved. The CDR3 extends over 11 amino acids. Germline CDR1 is MDHEN and CDR2 is SYDVKM. With 8 bases removed from V and 9 bases from J, the gap between germline ends came to 11 bases. CDR3 sequence: CASLYLRPQHF. The CDR3 nucleotides read TGTGCCAGCCTATATCTACGGCCCCAGCATTTT.

The chain employs TRBV19 and TRBJ2-5; 7 bases line up with TRBD1. The CDR3 consists of 13 residues. V was clipped by 11 bases and J by 5 bases; unmatched bases: 11. The germline CDR1 and CDR2 sequences are LNHDA and SQIVND (reference sequence). CDR3 coding DNA: TGTGCCGCTCGACAGGGTCGGACGGAGACCCAGTACTTC. Its translation: CAARQGRTETQYF. Using reference TRBV19 and TRBJ2-5 for the parts outside the CDR3, the full variable domain is DGGITQSPKYLFRKEGQNVTLSCEQNLNHDAMYWYRQDPGQGLRLIYYSQIVNDFQKGDIAEGYSVSREKKESFPLTVTSAQKNPTAFYLCAARQGRTETQYFGPGTRLLVL.

The J gene is TRBJ1-6, the V gene TRBV15; D may be TRBD1 (5 bases). There are 14 residues in the CDR3. The germline V and J ends were trimmed by 1 base and 10 bases, with 11 bases remaining between them. The germline V gene encodes CDR1 LNHNV and CDR2 YYDKDF (reference sequence). As DNA, the CDR3 is TGTGCCACCAGCAGAGCTCGAGGGGAGTCACCCCTCCACTTT. Amino acid sequence: CATSRARGESPLHF.

The J gene is TRBJ2-7, the V gene TRBV9, with 9 bases lining up with TRBD2. Germline trimming cut 2 bases from V and 7 bases from J; bases unmatched to any gene: 10. The CDR3 runs to 15 residues. Germline CDR1 and CDR2: SGDLS and YYNGEE. The CDR3: CASSVISGGPGEQYF. CDR3 in DNA: TGTGCCAGCAGCGTGATAAGCGGGGGGCCGGGTGAGCAGTACTTC. The full variable domain, with the rest looked up from reference TRBV9 and TRBJ2-7, is DSGVTQTPKHLITATGQRVTLRCSPRSGDLSVYWYQQSLDQGLQFLIQYYNGEERAKGNILERFSAQQFPDLHSELNLSSLELGDSALYFCASSVISGGPGEQYFGPGTRLTVT.

The V and J genes are TRBV6-5 and TRBJ2-2, with D hard to call. Trimming removed 3 bases at V and 5 bases at J, with 10 bases between. This CDR3 spans 14 amino acids. The V gene's germline CDR1 is MNHEY and CDR2 SVGAGI. CDR3 in amino acids: CASSYLATTGELFF. The CDR3 DNA is TGTGCCAGCAGTTATTTGGCCACGACCGGGGAGCTGTTTTTT.